This T cell receptor (beta chain) appears in the sequencing data of a study of blood T cell repertoires in COVID-19. Assay used: immunoSEQ multiplex PCR; TCRdb lists only in-frame clones, some missing. The table includes 150,000 to 200,000 clones, approximately 91% detected once. The length of the CDR3 is 13 residues. The sequence was collected from a woman under 30 who had recovered from COVID-19. The specimen sequenced was PBMCs or T cells enriched from blood (not recorded which). This chain joins TRBV21-1 and TRBJ2-7; the listed D gene, TRBD1, was not tested against the DNA. TRBV21-1 is designated a pseudogene. The CDR3 region is CATKGTSLDEQYF. The CDR3 DNA reads as TGTGCCACCAAAGGGACATCCCTTGACGAGCAGTACTTC.